The 19 T cell receptor beta chains in this list originate from one sample, sequenced in a study of blood T cells in healthy people across ages. Sample-barcoded 5' priming and a J-beta primer mix drove a second PCR of 7 to 11 cycles. MiXCR, run by TCRdb on the 5' RACE reads, gives a single entry per CDR3 protein. The sample comprises about 900,000 distinct CDR3 sequences, around 62% of which are singletons, and about 27% rests with the top ten. The specimen was blood. The receptors derive from a man younger than 40 in good health.

This clonotype has just a few counts. This chain joins TRBV6-5 and TRBJ2-5, with D hard to call. The CDR3 consists of 12 residues. The V and J ends lost 6 bases and 1 base respectively, with 6 bases between them. The germline V gene has CDR1 MNHEY and CDR2 SVGAGI. This chain's CDR3 is CASSRTQETQYF. DNA of the CDR3: TGTGCCAGCAGCAGAACCCAAGAGACCCAGTACTTC.

The V gene is TRBV13, the J gene TRBJ2-4; no clear D. The J call is uncertain, as TRBJ2-7 better fits the DNA end. There are 13 residues in the CDR3. Germline V gives CDR1 PRHDT, CDR2 FYEKMQ (reference sequence). Here the CDR3 DNA reads TGTGCCAGCAGCTTTGGTCCAGCCTACGAGCAGTACTTC. Protein: CASSFGPAYEQYF.

V and J are TRBV18 and TRBJ2-1, with D possibly TRBD1 on 7 matching bases. The CDR3 covers 15 residues. Looked up from germline, CDR1 is KGHSH and CDR2 is LQKENI. Trimming took off 5 bases at V and 2 bases at J, with 13 bases between the two ends. CDR3 DNA: TGTGCCAGCTCAGGGGGGACAGTAGCCTACAATGAGCAGTTCTTC. Translated, it gives CASSGGTVAYNEQFF.

The chain combines TRBV2 with TRBJ2-1, with TRBD1 identical over 9 bases. The CDR3 is made up of 14 amino acids. The junction had 9 bases not matched to a gene; V was cut back by 8 bases and J by 7 bases. Germline V lookup: CDR1 SNHLY, CDR2 FYNNEI. Written as DNA, the CDR3 is TGTGCCAGCCTCGGGACAGGGACATTAAATGAGCAGTTCTTC. This codes for CASLGTGTLNEQFF.

The rearrangement joins TRBV5-1 to TRBJ2-3; D uncertain. The ends were cut back, 5 bases at V and 3 bases at J, with 10 bases in the middle. CDR3 length equals 13 residues. CDR1 is SGHRS, CDR2 YFSETQ, per germline. The chain's CDR3 is CASRSEPTDTQYF. As DNA, the CDR3 is TGCGCCAGCAGGTCGGAACCAACAGATACGCAGTATTTT.

J is TRBJ1-2 and V is TRBV12-3 or TRBV12-4; 8 bases match TRBD1. Unmatched junction bases numbered 11, after V lost 6 bases and J lost 2 bases. CDR3 length equals 16 residues. CDR3 bases: TGTGCCAGCAGCTCGACAGGGGAAGGGGTCAACTATGGCTACACCTTC. It specifies CASSSTGEGVNYGYTF.

This clonotype was found a few times. The chain is built from TRBV10-3 and TRBJ2-2; TRBD2 is a possible D gene (6 bases). Trimming pared 7 bases from V and 0 bases from J, leaving 12 bases between. This CDR3 has 15 amino acids. The germline V gene encodes CDR1 ENHRY and CDR2 SYGVKD. DNA for the CDR3: TGTGCCATCACTCGTAGCGGCGCGAACACCGGGGAGCTGTTTTTT. Translation: CAITRSGANTGELFF.

The CDR3 protein is CATSDLGGSPSTDTQYF. The CDR3 DNA is TGTGCCACCAGTGATTTAGGCGGGTCCCCTAGCACAGATACGCAGTATTTT. The chain is built from TRBV24-1 and TRBJ2-3, with D possibly matching TRBD2 (5 bases). V was clipped by 1 base and J by 0 bases, with 13 bases between them. The CDR3 loop spans 17 amino acids. Germline loops: CDR1 KGHDR, CDR2 SFDVKD.

The chain carries TRBV7-2 and TRBJ2-1; 9 nucleotides align to TRBD2. CDR3 length: 14 residues. Trimming removed 4 bases from V and 7 bases from J; junction bases left unmatched: 5. Germline CDR1 reads SGHTA; CDR2 reads FQGNSA. The DNA for the CDR3 is TGTGCCAGCAGCTCCGCGGGGGGGCAAAATGAGCAGTTCTTC. Translating it yields CASSSAGGQNEQFF.

This rearrangement joins TRBV12-3 or TRBV12-4 to TRBJ2-7, with D perhaps TRBD1 or TRBD2 (6 bases each). The CDR3 has 14 residues. The V gene lost 4 bases and the J gene lost 6 bases, with 16 bases spanning the gap. The chain's CDR3 is CASSWGADLAEQYF. DNA of the CDR3: TGTGCCAGCAGTTGGGGGGCGGACCTGGCCGAGCAGTACTTC.

CDR3 in DNA: TGTGCCAGCACCATCGAAAGCGGGGGCAAAGAAGAGACCCAGTACTTC. Its protein product is CASTIESGGKEETQYF. This rearrangement joins TRBV12-3 or TRBV12-4 to TRBJ2-5; 8 positions agree with TRBD2. The length of the CDR3 is 16 residues. The V and J ends lost 7 bases and 3 bases, in that order; junction bases with no gene match: 13.

The J gene is TRBJ2-4, the V gene TRBV11-2; 10 bases are shared with TRBD1. The J call may be mistaken, given a closer DNA end match to TRBJ2-5. The germline V gene encodes CDR1 SGHAT and CDR2 FQNNGV. There are 14 residues in the CDR3. CDR3 amino acids: CASSSMTGGATQYF. The CDR3 DNA sequence: TGTGCCAGCAGCTCAATGACAGGGGGCGCGACCCAGTACTTC.

The chain combines TRBV5-1 with TRBJ2-2; D remains unclear. CDR3 length: 15 residues. Trimming took off 1 base at V and 5 bases at J, with 12 bases between the two ends. Germline-derived CDR1 and CDR2 are SGHRS and YFSETQ. This CDR3 reads CASSLLLGRTGELFF. The CDR3, as DNA: TGCGCCAGCAGCTTGCTACTCGGGCGGACCGGGGAGCTGTTTTTT.

This rearrangement joins TRBV6-2 or TRBV6-3 to TRBJ1-4, with D possibly matching TRBD1 (6 bases). This CDR3 is built from 11 residues. V gave up 8 bases and J gave up 8 bases, with 9 bases separating them. Germline assignment: CDR1 MNHEY and CDR2 SVGEGT. This CDR3 is CASRTVEKLFF. The CDR3 DNA follows: TGTGCCAGCCGGACAGTAGAAAAACTGTTTTTT.

The rearrangement joins TRBV7-2 to TRBJ2-7; 7 bases are a match to TRBD2. The end of the DNA is better explained by TRBJ2-5, so the J call may be wrong. Germline values: CDR1 SGHTA, CDR2 FQGNSA. The CDR3 length is 14 residues. The CDR3 DNA reads as TGTGCCAGCAGCGCGCGGGGGTTCCAAGAGACCCAGTACTTC. Translated: CASSARGFQETQYF.

The J gene is TRBJ2-3, the V gene TRBV7-2; weak D call: TRBD1 (6 bases). This CDR3 is 13 amino acids long. Germline V CDR1 and CDR2: SGHTA, FQGNSA. V lost 5 bases to trimming and J lost 5 bases, with 11 bases between them. The CDR3 coding sequence is TGTGCCAGCAGCGTAATAGGGGGAGATACGCAGTATTTT. The encoded protein is CASSVIGGDTQYF.

This chain uses TRBV6-2 or TRBV6-3 with TRBJ2-1, with D possibly being TRBD1 (6 bases). V lost 8 bases, J lost 2 bases, and 10 bases lay in between. In germline, CDR1 is MNHEY, CDR2 SVGEGT. CDR3 length equals 13 residues. CDR3 protein: CASRDTPYNEQFF. The CDR3 DNA follows: TGTGCCAGCCGGGACACTCCCTACAATGAGCAGTTCTTC.

This clonotype was picked up a small number of times. The chain combines TRBV28 with TRBJ2-7; D is uncertain. Trimming removed 6 bases from V and 3 bases from J, with 12 bases in between. The CDR3 has 13 amino acids. Germline-derived CDR1 and CDR2 are MDHEN and SYDVKM. The CDR3 nucleotides read TGTGCCAGCAGCCACCCGACCCTCTACGAGCAGTACTTC. Amino acids: CASSHPTLYEQYF.

The rearrangement links TRBV5-6 to TRBJ2-1; no clear D. Trimming stripped 6 bases from V and 4 bases from J, with 20 bases between. CDR3 length: 16 amino acids. Germline CDR1 and CDR2: SGHDT and YYEEEE. As DNA, the CDR3 is TGTGCCAGCACTATATTCCGGGCCACCCCATACAATGAGCAGTTCTTC. Amino acid sequence: CASTIFRATPYNEQFF.